A selection of T cell receptor beta chains follows, all from one sample in a study of post-analysis software for immune sequencing data. TCRdb used MiXCR to reprocess the PCR reads, holding one entry per CDR3 protein. The sample consists of around 710,000 distinct CDR3 sequences, more than 45% of them appearing once. The sequenced sample was blood. These receptors all stem from a girl aged 10 to 17 with multiple sclerosis. Each CDR3 is given with its conserved first and last residue. A D gene is named only where the DNA matches it firmly. Clone size is not always given. Where it is, it says once, few, many or a class for expanded clones.

v_gene	abundance	j_gene	d_gene	CDR3nt	CDR3aa
TRBV28	once	TRBJ2-1	.	TGTGCCAGCAGTATCGGAATAGCGAGCTACAATGAGCAGTTCTTC	CASSIGIASYNEQFF
TRBV25-1	.	TRBJ1-1	.	TGTGCCAGCAGACCCGTTGGGGATACCACTGAAGCTTTCTTT	CASRPVGDTTEAFF
TRBV20-1	.	TRBJ2-1	TRBD2	TGCAGTGCTAACGGGGCTAGCGGGACCGGTAGGTCCTACAATGAGCAGTTCTTC	CSANGASGTGRSYNEQFF
TRBV7-9	.	TRBJ1-2	TRBD1	TGTGCCAGCAGCTTAGGAACGGCGACAGGGCGTGGTGGCTACACCTTC	CASSLGTATGRGGYTF
TRBV2	few	TRBJ2-5	TRBD2	TGTGCCAGCCAGCGGGAGTTGCAAATGACGCGGGAGACCCAGTACTTC	CASQRELQMTRETQYF
TRBV5-1	.	TRBJ2-7	.	TGCGCCAGCGGGCCGGGACCAGGAGCAAGGAGCTCCTACGAGCAGTACTTC	CASGPGPGARSSYEQYF
TRBV29-1	.	TRBJ1-1	.	TGCAGCGTGGGGGGGGGAGGGAGCATGAACACTGAAGCTTTCTTT	CSVGGGGSMNTEAFF
TRBV2	once	TRBJ2-7	.	TGTACCAGCGGGACAGCCTACGAGCAGTACTTC	CTSGTAYEQYF
TRBV4-1	.	TRBJ2-1	TRBD1	TGCGCCAGCAGCCAAGGGGACAGGAGCTCCTACAATGAGCAGTTCTTC	CASSQGDRSSYNEQFF
TRBV15	.	TRBJ2-7	TRBD2	TGTGCCACCAGCTTCTCGACTAGCGGACTCTACAATGAGCAGTACTTC	CATSFSTSGLYNEQYF
TRBV9	few	TRBJ2-5	.	TGTGCCAGCAGCGTAGGAGGGACGGGAGAGACCCAGTACTTC	CASSVGGTGETQYF
TRBV5-6	.	TRBJ2-1	TRBD2	TGTGCCAGCAGCTTGGCCGCGGGAGGGCCCTACAATGAGCAGTTCTTC	CASSLAAGGPYNEQFF
TRBV12-3/TRBV12-4	.	TRBJ2-7	.	TGTGCCAGCAGTTCTGGTGCAGGCAACGAGCAGTACTTC	CASSSGAGNEQYF
TRBV5-1	.	TRBJ2-1	TRBD1	TGCGCCAGCAGCAGCAGGGGGCTGCAGTTCTTC	CASSSRGLQFF